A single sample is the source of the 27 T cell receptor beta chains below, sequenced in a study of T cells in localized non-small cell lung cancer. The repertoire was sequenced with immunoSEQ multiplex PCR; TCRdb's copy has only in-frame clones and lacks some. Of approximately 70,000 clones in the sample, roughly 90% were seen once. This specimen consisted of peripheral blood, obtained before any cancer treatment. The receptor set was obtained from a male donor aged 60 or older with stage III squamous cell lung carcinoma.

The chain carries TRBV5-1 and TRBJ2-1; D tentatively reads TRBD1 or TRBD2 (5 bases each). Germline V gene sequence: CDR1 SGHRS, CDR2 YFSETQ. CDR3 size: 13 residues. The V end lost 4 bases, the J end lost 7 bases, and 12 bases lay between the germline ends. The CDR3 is CASSAMWGNEQFF. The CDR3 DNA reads TGCGCCAGCAGCGCTATGTGGGGGAATGAGCAGTTCTTC.

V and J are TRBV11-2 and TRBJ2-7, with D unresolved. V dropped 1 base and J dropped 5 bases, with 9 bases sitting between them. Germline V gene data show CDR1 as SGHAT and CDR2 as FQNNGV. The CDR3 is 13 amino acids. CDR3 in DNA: TGTGCCAGCAGCTTAGTCTCCCACCACGAGCAGTACTTC. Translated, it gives CASSLVSHHEQYF.

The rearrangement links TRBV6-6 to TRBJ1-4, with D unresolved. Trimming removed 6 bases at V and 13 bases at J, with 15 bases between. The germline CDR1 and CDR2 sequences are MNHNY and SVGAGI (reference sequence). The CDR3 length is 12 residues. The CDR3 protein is CASSNLVSGLFF. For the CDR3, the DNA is TGTGCCAGCAGCAACCTGGTGTCCGGACTGTTTTTT.

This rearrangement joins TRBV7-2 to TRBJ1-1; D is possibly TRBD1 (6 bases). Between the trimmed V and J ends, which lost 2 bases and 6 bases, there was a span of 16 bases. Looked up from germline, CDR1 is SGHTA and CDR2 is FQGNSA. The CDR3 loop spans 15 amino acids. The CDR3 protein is CASSLFGTSVSEAFF. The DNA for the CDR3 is TGTGCCAGCAGCTTATTCGGGACATCCGTTTCTGAAGCTTTCTTT.

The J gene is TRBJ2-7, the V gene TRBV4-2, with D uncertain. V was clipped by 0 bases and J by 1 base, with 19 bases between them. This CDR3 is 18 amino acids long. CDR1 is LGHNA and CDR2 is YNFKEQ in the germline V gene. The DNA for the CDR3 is TGTGCCAGCAGCCAAGAGCCTCCTTCGGGCGCCTCATCCTACGAGCAGTACTTC. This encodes CASSQEPPSGASSYEQYF.

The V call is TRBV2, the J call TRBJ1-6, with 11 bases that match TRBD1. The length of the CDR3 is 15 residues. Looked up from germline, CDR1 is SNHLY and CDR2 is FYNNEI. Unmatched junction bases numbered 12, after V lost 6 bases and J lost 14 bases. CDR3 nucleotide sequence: TGTGCCAGCAGGGAAACGGGACAGGGGGTACGGGCCCTCCACTTT. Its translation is CASRETGQGVRALHF. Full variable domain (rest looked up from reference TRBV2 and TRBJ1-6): EPEVTQTPSHQVTQMGQEVILRCVPISNHLYFYWYRQILGQKVEFLVSFYNNEISEKSEIFDDQFSVERPDGSNFTLKIRSTKLEDSAMYFCASRETGQGVRALHFGNGTRLTVT.

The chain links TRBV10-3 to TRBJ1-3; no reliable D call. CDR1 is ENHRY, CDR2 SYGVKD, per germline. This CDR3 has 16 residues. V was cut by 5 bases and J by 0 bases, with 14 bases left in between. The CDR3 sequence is CAISIDRSLSGNTIYF. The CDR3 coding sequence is TGTGCCATCAGTATCGACCGGTCCCTCTCTGGAAACACCATATATTTT.

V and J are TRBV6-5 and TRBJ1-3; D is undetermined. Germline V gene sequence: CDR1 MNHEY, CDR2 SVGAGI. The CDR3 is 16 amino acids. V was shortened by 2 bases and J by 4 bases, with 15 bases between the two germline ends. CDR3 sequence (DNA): TGTGCCAGCAGTTACGATGGAGCCCAAGGAGGAAACACCATATATTTT. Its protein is CASSYDGAQGGNTIYF.

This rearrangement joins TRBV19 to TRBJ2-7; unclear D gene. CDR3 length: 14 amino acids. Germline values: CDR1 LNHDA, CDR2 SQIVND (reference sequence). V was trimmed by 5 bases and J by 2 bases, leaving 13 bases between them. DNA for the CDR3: TGTGCCAGTAGTCCTCTCGGGTCTCCCTACGAGCAGTACGTC. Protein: CASSPLGSPYEQYV.

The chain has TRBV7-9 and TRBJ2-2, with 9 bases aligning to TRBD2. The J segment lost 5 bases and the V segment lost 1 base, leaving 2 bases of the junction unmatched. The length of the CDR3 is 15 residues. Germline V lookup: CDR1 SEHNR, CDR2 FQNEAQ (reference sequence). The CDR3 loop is CASSLGLAETGELFF. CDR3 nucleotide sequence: TGTGCCAGCAGCTTAGGACTAGCGGAGACCGGGGAGCTGTTTTTT.

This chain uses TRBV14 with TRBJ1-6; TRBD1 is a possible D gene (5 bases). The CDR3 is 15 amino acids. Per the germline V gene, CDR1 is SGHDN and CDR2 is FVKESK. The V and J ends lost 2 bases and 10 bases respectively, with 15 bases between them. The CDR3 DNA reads TGTGCCAGCAGCCAAAGAGGCCAGGGAAGCTCACCCCTCCACTTT. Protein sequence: CASSQRGQGSSPLHF.

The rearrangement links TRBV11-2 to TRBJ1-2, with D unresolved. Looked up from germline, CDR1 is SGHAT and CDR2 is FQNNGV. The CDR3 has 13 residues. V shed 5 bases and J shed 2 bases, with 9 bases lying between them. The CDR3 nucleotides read TGTGCCAGCAGCCCTAGTCGCAACTATGGCTACACCTTC. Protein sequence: CASSPSRNYGYTF.

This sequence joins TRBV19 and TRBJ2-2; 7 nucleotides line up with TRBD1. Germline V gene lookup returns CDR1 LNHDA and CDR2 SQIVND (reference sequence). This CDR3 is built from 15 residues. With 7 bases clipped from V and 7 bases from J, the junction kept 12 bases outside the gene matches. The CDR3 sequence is CASKTGYPPDGELFF. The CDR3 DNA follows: TGTGCCAGTAAGACAGGGTACCCCCCCGACGGGGAGCTGTTTTTT.

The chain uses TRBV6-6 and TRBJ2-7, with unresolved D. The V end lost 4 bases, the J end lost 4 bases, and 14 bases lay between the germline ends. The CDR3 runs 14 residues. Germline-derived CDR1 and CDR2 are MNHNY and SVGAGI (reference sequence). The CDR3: CASSSTSKSYEQYV. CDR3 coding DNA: TGTGCCAGCAGTTCCACCTCTAAGTCTTACGAGCAGTACGTC.

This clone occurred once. CDR3 sequence (DNA): TGTGCCAGCACTCGCTCCGGGACAGGGGGCGGTGGCTACACCTTC. This gives the protein CASTRSGTGGGGYTF. V is TRBV27 and J is TRBJ1-2; 12 bases map to TRBD1. V gave up 7 bases and J gave up 7 bases; unmatched junction bases: 10. The CDR3 contains 15 residues. Germline CDR1 MNHEY, CDR2 SMNVEV (reference sequence).

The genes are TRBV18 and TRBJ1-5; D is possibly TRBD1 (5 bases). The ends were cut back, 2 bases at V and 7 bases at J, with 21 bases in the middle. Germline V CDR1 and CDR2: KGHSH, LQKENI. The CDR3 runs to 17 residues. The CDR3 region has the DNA TGTGCCAGCTCACCAGACGGAGCGAATGAGCGGGGGCAGCCCCAGCATTTT. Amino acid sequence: CASSPDGANERGQPQHF.

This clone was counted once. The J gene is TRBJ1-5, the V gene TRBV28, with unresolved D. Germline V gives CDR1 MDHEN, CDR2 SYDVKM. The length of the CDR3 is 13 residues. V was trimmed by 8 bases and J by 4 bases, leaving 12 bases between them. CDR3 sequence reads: CASVGSINQPQHF. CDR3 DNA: TGTGCCAGCGTTGGTAGTATTAATCAGCCCCAGCATTTT.

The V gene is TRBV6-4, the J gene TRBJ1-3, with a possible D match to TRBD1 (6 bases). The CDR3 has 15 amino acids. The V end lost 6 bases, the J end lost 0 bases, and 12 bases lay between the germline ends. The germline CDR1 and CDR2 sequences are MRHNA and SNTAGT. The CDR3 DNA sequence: TGTGCCAGCAGCCAAACAGGGACCTCTGGAAACACCATATATTTT. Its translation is CASSQTGTSGNTIYF.

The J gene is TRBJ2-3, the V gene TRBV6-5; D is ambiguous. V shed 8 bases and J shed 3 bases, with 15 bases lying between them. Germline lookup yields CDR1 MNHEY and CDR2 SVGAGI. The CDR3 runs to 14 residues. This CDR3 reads CASRLIPATDTQYF. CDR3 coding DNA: TGTGCCAGCCGTCTGATTCCAGCGACAGATACGCAGTATTTT.

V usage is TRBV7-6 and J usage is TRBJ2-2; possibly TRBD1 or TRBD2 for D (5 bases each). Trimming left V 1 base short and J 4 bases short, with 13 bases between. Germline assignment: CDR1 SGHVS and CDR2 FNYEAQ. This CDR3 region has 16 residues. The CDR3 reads CASSLEGRAGTGELFF. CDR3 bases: TGTGCCAGCAGCTTAGAGGGGCGGGCCGGCACCGGGGAGCTGTTTTTT.

The CDR3 bases are TGTGCCATCAGTGAGTACGGGACAGCCATTCGGGCACCCCTCCACTTT. Translation: CAISEYGTAIRAPLHF. J is TRBJ1-6 and V is TRBV10-3; 7 nucleotides match TRBD1. There are 16 residues in the CDR3. The germline V gene encodes CDR1 ENHRY and CDR2 SYGVKD. Trimming took 1 base from V and 11 from J; bases not matched to a gene: 11.

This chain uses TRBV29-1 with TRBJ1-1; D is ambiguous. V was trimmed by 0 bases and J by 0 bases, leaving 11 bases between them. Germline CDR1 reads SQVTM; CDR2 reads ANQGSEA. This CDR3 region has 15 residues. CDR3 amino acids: CSVEEHPGLNTEAFF. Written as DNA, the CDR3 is TGCAGCGTTGAAGAGCACCCGGGGTTGAACACTGAAGCTTTCTTT. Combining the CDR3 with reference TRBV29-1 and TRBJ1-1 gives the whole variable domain SAVISQKPSRDICQRGTSLTIQCQVDSQVTMMFWYRQQPGQSLTLIATANQGSEATYESGFVIDKFPISRPNLTFSTLTVSNMSPEDSSIYLCSVEEHPGLNTEAFFGQGTRLTVV.

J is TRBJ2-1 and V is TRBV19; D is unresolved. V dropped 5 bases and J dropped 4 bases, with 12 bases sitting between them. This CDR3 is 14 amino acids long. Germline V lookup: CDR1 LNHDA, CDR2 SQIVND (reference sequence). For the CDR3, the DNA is TGTGCCAGTAGTCCCTCCCTGGGATACAATGAGCAGTTCTTC. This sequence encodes CASSPSLGYNEQFF.

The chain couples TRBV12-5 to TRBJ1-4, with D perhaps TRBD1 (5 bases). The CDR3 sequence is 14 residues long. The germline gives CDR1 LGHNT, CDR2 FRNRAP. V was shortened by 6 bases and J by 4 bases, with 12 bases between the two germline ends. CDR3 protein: CASGTGGVNEKLFF. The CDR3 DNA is TGTGCTAGTGGGACGGGGGGGGTTAATGAAAAACTGTTTTTT.

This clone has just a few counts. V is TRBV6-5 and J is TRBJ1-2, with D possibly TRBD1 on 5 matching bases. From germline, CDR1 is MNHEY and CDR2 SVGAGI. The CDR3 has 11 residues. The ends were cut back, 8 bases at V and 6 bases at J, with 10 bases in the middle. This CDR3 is CASGRGDGYTF. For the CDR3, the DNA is TGTGCCAGCGGGCGGGGGGATGGCTACACCTTC.

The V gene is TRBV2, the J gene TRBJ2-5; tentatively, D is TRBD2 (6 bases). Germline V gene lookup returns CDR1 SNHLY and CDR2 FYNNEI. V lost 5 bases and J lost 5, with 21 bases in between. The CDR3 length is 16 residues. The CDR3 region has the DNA TGTGCCAGCAGTCTAAACGGGCCAACGGAGGGGGAGACCCAGTACTTC. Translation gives CASSLNGPTEGETQYF.

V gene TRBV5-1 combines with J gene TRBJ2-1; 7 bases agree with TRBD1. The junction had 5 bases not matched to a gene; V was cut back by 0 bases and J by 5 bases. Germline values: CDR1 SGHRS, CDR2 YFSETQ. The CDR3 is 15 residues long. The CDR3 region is CASSLERGLDNEQFF. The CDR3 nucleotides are TGCGCCAGCAGCTTGGAGAGGGGGCTGGACAATGAGCAGTTCTTC. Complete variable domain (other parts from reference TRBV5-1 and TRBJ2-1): KAGVTQTPRYLIKTRGQQVTLSCSPISGHRSVSWYQQTPGQGLQFLFEYFSETQRNKGNFPGRFSGRQFSNSRSEMNVSTLELGDSALYLCASSLERGLDNEQFFGPGTRLTVL.